Below, 15 T cell receptor beta chains from the same sample are listed, as sequenced in a study of human T cells and chemical hapten exposure. Time point defined: pre-sensitization, week 0. The treatment here: therapeutic diphenylcyclopropenone sensitization with weekly scalp DPC. TCRdb called the RACE reads again in MiXCR, with one record for every CDR3 protein. Among approximately 60,000 distinct CDR3 sequences listed, 9.5% to 10% were seen once. Sample: whole blood, taken in connection with sensitization to the hapten diphenylcyclopropenone (DPC). The receptor source for this set is a middle-aged man with alopecia areata. Some clones in this sample may be carry-over from other donors' samples.

The V gene is TRBV7-9, the J gene TRBJ2-1, with D maybe TRBD2 (5 bases). CDR1 and CDR2 (germline): SEHNR, FQNEAQ (reference sequence). V lost 8 bases and J 12 bases, leaving 20 bases between the germline ends. This CDR3 has 13 residues. The CDR3 region has the DNA TGTGCCAGCCAGTCGGAGGAGCGGTATGTGCAGTTCTTC. It specifies CASQSEERYVQFF.

At least ten counts were recorded for this clonotype. This chain links TRBV20-1 with TRBJ2-5; D is possibly TRBD1 or TRBD2 (5 bases each). In germline, CDR1 is DFQATT, CDR2 SNEGSKA (reference sequence). The CDR3 extends over 15 amino acids. Trimming removed 5 bases at V and 5 bases at J, with 21 bases between. CDR3 residues: CSAPSERDLYETQYF. The DNA of the CDR3 is TGCAGTGCTCCCTCTGAAAGGGACCTTTATGAGACCCAGTACTTC.

The V and J genes are TRBV5-1 and TRBJ2-5, with 7 bases fitting TRBD1. Germline CDR1 is SGHRS and CDR2 is YFSETQ. The junction had 10 bases not matched to a gene; V was cut back by 4 bases and J by 4 bases. The CDR3 spans 15 residues. The CDR3 DNA reads as TGCGCCAGCAGCGGAAACAGGGGCATGAGAGAGACCCAGTACTTC. It specifies CASSGNRGMRETQYF.

This clonotype has a count of ten or more. J is TRBJ1-4 and V is TRBV20-1; 11 nucleotides agree with TRBD1. CDR3 length: 15 residues. The J segment lost 2 bases and the V segment lost 6 bases, leaving 5 bases of the junction unmatched. In germline, CDR1 is DFQATT, CDR2 SNEGSKA (reference sequence). The CDR3 DNA reads as TGCAGTGCAGGACAGGGGGCGAGTACTAATGAAAAACTGTTTTTT. It specifies CSAGQGASTNEKLFF.

The chain has TRBV20-1 and TRBJ2-5, with D unresolved. The CDR3 runs to 11 residues. Trimming shortened V by 5 bases and J by 2 bases, and 6 bases separated the two germline ends. CDR1 and CDR2 from the germline V gene are DFQATT and SNEGSKA (reference sequence). As DNA, the CDR3 is TGCAGTGCTCCTAGTCAAGAGACCCAGTACTTC. Translated, it gives CSAPSQETQYF.

Many counts were recorded for this clonotype. The chain is built from TRBV28 and TRBJ1-3; D possibly corresponds to TRBD1 (6 bases). Trimming removed 4 bases from V and 2 bases from J, with 9 bases in between. This CDR3 has 14 residues. Looked up from germline, CDR1 is MDHEN and CDR2 is SYDVKM. The CDR3 DNA is TGTGCCAGCAGTTCGACAGGCGCTGGAAACACCATATATTTT. It codes for CASSSTGAGNTIYF.

The chain recombines TRBV7-2 with TRBJ2-2; no clear D. CDR3 length: 13 amino acids. CDR1 SGHTA and CDR2 FQGNSA come from the germline V gene. The V end lost 2 bases, the J end lost 9 bases, and 10 bases lay between the germline ends. For the CDR3, the DNA is TGTGCCAGCAGCTTAAGCGCGGCCCGGGAGCTGTTTTTT. It is translated as CASSLSAARELFF.

Here the CDR3 DNA reads TGTGCCAGCAGCATTTCCCCACAGGGTAGCTACGAGCAGTACTTC. As protein: CASSISPQGSYEQYF. The V and J genes are TRBV11-2 and TRBJ2-7; D is possibly TRBD1 (6 bases). The CDR3 is 15 residues long. Germline V gives CDR1 SGHAT, CDR2 FQNNGV. The germline V and J ends were trimmed by 5 bases and 3 bases, with 17 bases remaining between them.

In its sample, this clonotype was seen many times. The gene calls are TRBV28 and TRBJ2-1; 7 positions agree with TRBD1. CDR1 is MDHEN and CDR2 is SYDVKM in the germline V gene. V lost 3 bases, J lost 4 bases, and 9 bases stayed unmatched. The CDR3 totals 16 residues. The CDR3 DNA reads as TGTGCCAGCAGTTTTGACCCCGGGACAGCTTACAATGAGCAGTTCTTC. This gives the protein CASSFDPGTAYNEQFF. Full variable domain (outside the CDR3, taken from reference TRBV28 and TRBJ2-1): DVKVTQSSRYLVKRTGEKVFLECVQDMDHENMFWYRQDPGLGLRLIYFSYDVKMKEKGDIPEGYSVSREKKERFSLILESASTNQTSMYLCASSFDPGTAYNEQFFGPGTRLTVL.

The genes are TRBV20-1 and TRBJ2-1; 8 nucleotides match TRBD2. V trimming: 6 bases; J trimming: 8 bases; junction bases outside the gene matches: 15. The CDR3 totals 15 residues. From germline, CDR1 is DFQATT and CDR2 SNEGSKA (reference sequence). The CDR3 DNA is TGCAGTGCCAAACCTCCGGGACTAGAGATTCATGAGCAGTTCTTC. Translation gives CSAKPPGLEIHEQFF.

This clonotype was observed a handful of times. The gene calls are TRBV5-1 and TRBJ2-7; 7 nucleotides match TRBD2. J gave up 7 bases and V 0 bases, and 13 bases lay outside the gene matches. CDR3 length equals 16 residues. Germline V gene sequence: CDR1 SGHRS, CDR2 YFSETQ. CDR3 region: CASSLAGQQTGGEQYF. CDR3 coding DNA: TGCGCCAGCAGCTTGGCCGGTCAACAGACGGGGGGAGAGCAGTACTTC.

This chain connects TRBV5-1 to TRBJ2-1; D gene uncertain. Trimming took 4 bases from V and 1 from J, leaving 9 bases between them. Germline assignment: CDR1 SGHRS and CDR2 YFSETQ. The CDR3 consists of 14 residues. CDR3 in DNA: TGCGCCAGCAGCACAGCTGGATCCTACAATGAGCAGTTCTTC. Protein sequence: CASSTAGSYNEQFF.

This clonotype was counted between two and nine times. The gene calls are TRBV10-2 and TRBJ1-2; 7 bases agree with TRBD1. This CDR3 region has 14 residues. J gave up 3 bases and V 5 bases, and 6 bases lay outside the gene matches. Germline V gene sequence: CDR1 WSHSY, CDR2 SAAADI. The CDR3 DNA reads as TGCGCCAGCAGTCGAGGACAGGCGGACTATGGCTACACCTTC. This translates into CASSRGQADYGYTF.

This clonotype is termed medium-sized (0.01 to 0.1%). The chain couples TRBV28 to TRBJ2-3; 12 bases map to TRBD2. V was pared by 6 bases and J by 6 bases, with 13 bases of the junction left unmatched. The CDR3 extends over 17 amino acids. Germline assignment: CDR1 MDHEN and CDR2 SYDVKM. The CDR3 spells CASSSLSTSGRRDTQYF. The DNA for the CDR3 is TGTGCCAGCAGCTCCCTCTCCACTAGCGGGAGGCGGGATACGCAGTATTTT.

In its sample, this clonotype was seen a few times. This chain joins TRBV6-6 and TRBJ2-2; 9 bases line up with TRBD1. This CDR3 is built from 13 residues. V dropped 8 bases and J dropped 4; count of bases not matched to a gene: 2. Germline V lookup: CDR1 MNHNY, CDR2 SVGAGI (reference sequence). The CDR3 DNA reads TGTGCCAGCGGGACAGGGAGCACCGGGGAGCTGTTTTTT. As protein: CASGTGSTGELFF.